This T cell receptor (beta chain) derives from a study of PD-L1 blockade in urothelial cancer. Study information: About 90% of the 29 patients comprised males who had bladder-origin urothelial cancer. Each blood sample yielded a median of roughly 150,000 T cells.

V shed 3 bases, J shed 2 bases, and the junction held 3 bases outside the gene matches. Germline CDR1 is LNHDA and CDR2 is SQIVND (reference sequence). The CDR3 runs to 14 residues. The study's findings and limits: Pretreatment TCR clonality in blood under the median foretold superior survival.

TCR analog templates of synthetic origin were spiked into each PCR. The method was immunoSEQ multiplex PCR; TCRdb's version includes in-frame clones alone and lacks a portion of them. Of about 52,000 clones listed, approximately 87% are singletons. As regards this clone: Its cognate antigen is unknown.

The TCR comes from a man aged 40-49 years with urothelial cancer. V and J are TRBV19 and TRBJ2-7; 8 bases map to TRBD1. Source: PBMCs, taken around atezolizumab (anti-PD-L1) treatment. CDR3 sequence reads: CASSIDRGAYEQYF. CDR3 sequence (DNA): TGTGCCAGTAGTATTGACAGGGGAGCCTACGAGCAGTACTTC.